This TCR beta chain was identified during a study of OX40 agonist ivuxolimab in advanced cancers. In the study overall: Ivuxolimab was an agonistic, fully human IgG2 monoclonal antibody directed against OX40 (CD134), a costimulatory receptor. Among the roughly 54 dose-escalation patients, around 19 had hepatocellular carcinoma, some 15 melanoma, 9 renal cell carcinoma and 9 head and neck cancer. In the dose-escalation cohort, 70% to 85% of patients were male, and the mean age was roughly 60 years, with a range of 23 to 79. Intravenous ivuxolimab was administered to patients every 2 weeks at six dose levels: 0.01, 0.1, 0.3, 1.5, 3 and 10 mg/kg. Partial responses occurred in three dose-escalation patients: two with cutaneous melanoma and one with hepatocellular carcinoma. The paper reports the monotherapy dose-escalation portion (N of about 54 patients) of the phase I ivuxolimab trial. The purpose of peripheral TCRbeta sequencing was to test whether ivuxolimab changed TCR sequence diversity and led to clonal T-cell expansion. Prior anti-PD-1, anti-PD-L1 or anti-CTLA-4 therapy was permitted, and 30% to 50% of dose-escalation patients had received checkpoint inhibitors.

With regard to this clone: What antigen it recognizes has not been identified. Within one base of it there is no much larger clone, and no base qualities were kept.

Genomic DNA was isolated from the sorted cells so that the TCRbeta CDR3 region could be sequenced. TCRbeta CDR3 regions were sequenced using the immunoSEQ Assay. In TCRdb, the immuneACCESS table is reduced to in-frame sequences with V and J assigned. These tables do not hold every clone; where another copy was compared, an unresolved V gene accounts for under half, and the others remain unexplained. This sample holds over 45,000 clones; 80% to 90% were observed only once. In total, the top ten clones hold 30% to 35% of the sample. V drops 7 bases and J drops 1 base, leaving 9 bases in between. Based on the germline V gene (reference sequence), the CDR1 and CDR2 sequences are SEHNR and FQNEAQ. CDR3 length: 13 amino acids, cysteine to phenylalanine. Left in the record is the CDR3 DNA by itself, 39 bases read in frame from the first base. The trial excluded patients who had a history of autoimmune disease or were on systemic immunosuppression. Peripheral blood for TCR sequencing was collected from all dose cohorts at baseline, on cycle 4 day 1, and on cycle 7 day 1. Samples came from an open-label, multicenter, first-in-human phase I dose-escalation trial of ivuxolimab. The trial enrolled adults with locally advanced or metastatic head and neck squamous cell, hepatocellular, melanoma or renal cell carcinoma. Before TCR sequencing, CD4+ and CD8+ T cells were separately sorted from peripheral blood.

What the work shows at the level of the full study, not this receptor alone: At doses of 0.1 to 3.0 mg/kg, clonal expansion of both CD4+ and CD8+ T cells in blood was seen between baseline and week 6. In the 0.1-3.0 mg/kg groups, partial responders had among the lowest normalized peripheral clonal expansion, particularly in CD8+ T cells. On average, CD8+ T cells showed more expanded clones than CD4+ T cells after ivuxolimab. Low levels of normalized T-cell clonal expansion were also seen in some patients who did not respond. Which antigens the clonally expanded peripheral T cells were specific for was not determined.

The chain employs TRBV7-9 and TRBJ2-3; the D segment cannot be called with confidence. The TCR comes from an adult with an advanced solid tumor such as melanoma, head and neck, liver or kidney cancer. Source: CD4+ or CD8+ T cells sorted from blood, taken in a trial of the OX40 agonist ivuxolimab. This receptor has the CDR3 CASILVRTDTQYF. In nucleotides, the sequence is TGTGCCAGCATCCTAGTCCGCACAGATACGCAGTATTTT.